Reported below is one T cell receptor beta chain. Its specificity is unknown. Amplification used 60 Vbeta primers and 13 Jbeta primers. Generated by immunoSEQ multiplex PCR, the TCRdb table keeps only in-frame clones and is missing some. The data show approximately 190,000 clones, and the top ten clones hold almost 6.5%. This specimen belongs to a study of cytomegalovirus exposure and HLA in healthy donors. Overall study context: The study placed approximately 81% of its roughly 400 genotyped donors in the Caucasian-associated ancestry cluster.

V lost 3 bases and J lost 4, with 15 bases in between. CDR1 and CDR2 (germline): LNHNV, YYDKDF (reference sequence). This CDR3 is 15 amino acids long. General study findings and limits: The study listed approximately 160 cytomegalovirus-associated TCR beta chains. In a later analysis, TCR beta V- and J-gene trimming was associated with a missense DCLRE1C variant.

This sequence originates from a man aged 25 to 40 in good health and CMV-seronegative. The J gene is TRBJ2-5, the V gene TRBV15; D may be TRBD1 (5 bases). Sequenced sample: PBMCs. CDR3 DNA sequence: TGTGCCACCAGCAGTACCGCGCAGGGTGGAGAGACCCAGTACTTC. Its protein product is CATSSTAQGGETQYF.